The 17 T cell receptor beta chains below were found in one sample sequenced in a study of cytomegalovirus exposure and HLA in healthy donors. It was with 60 Vbeta and 13 Jbeta primers that the PCR ran. TCRdb's table, derived via immunoSEQ multiplex PCR, lists solely in-frame clones and lacks some. The sample table includes under 200,000 clones. The sequencing sample was made of PBMCs. All receptors derive from a man aged 30-40 years in good health and CMV-seronegative.

The chain recombines TRBV27 with TRBJ2-3; no firm D call. Germline CDR1 reads MNHEY; CDR2 reads SMNVEV (reference sequence). CDR3 length: 12 amino acids. V was pared by 6 bases and J by 2 bases, with 6 bases between. CDR3 nucleotides: TGTGCCAGCAGCAGGAACACAGATACGCAGTATTTT. Protein: CASSRNTDTQYF.

The chain joins TRBV19 to TRBJ1-2, with D tentatively TRBD1 (6 bases). Germline loops: CDR1 LNHDA, CDR2 SQIVND (reference sequence). Deletions cut 6 bases from V and 8 bases from J, with 22 bases between. The CDR3 extends over 15 amino acids. In nucleotides, the CDR3 is TGTGCCAGTAGGCCCACAGGGAAAAGTGGTGGAGGCTACACCTTC. Amino acid sequence: CASRPTGKSGGGYTF.

V is TRBV19 and J is TRBJ2-3; TRBD1 matches 8 bases. The CDR3 contains 14 residues. From germline, CDR1 is LNHDA and CDR2 SQIVND (reference sequence). Germline trimming cut 7 bases from V and 2 bases from J; bases unmatched to any gene: 5. The DNA of the CDR3 is TGTGCCAGTATCCCGGACAGGGCCACAGATACGCAGTATTTT. This translates into CASIPDRATDTQYF.

This CDR3 reads CASSPRWDRERNAEAFF. CDR3 nucleotide sequence: TGTGCCAGTAGTCCGCGATGGGACAGGGAAAGAAACGCTGAAGCTTTCTTT. The chain combines TRBV19 with TRBJ1-1; 9 nucleotides align to TRBD1. This CDR3 has 17 amino acids. V gave up 5 bases and J gave up 6 bases; unmatched junction bases: 16. Germline V gives CDR1 LNHDA, CDR2 SQIVND (reference sequence).

V usage is TRBV2 and J usage is TRBJ1-2, with D possibly TRBD1 on 6 matching bases. Trimming stripped 5 bases from V and 7 bases from J, with 17 bases between. This CDR3 is built from 14 residues. Germline-derived CDR1 and CDR2 are SNHLY and FYNNEI. The CDR3 reads CASSSSGETSGYTF. Written as DNA, the CDR3 is TGTGCCAGCAGTTCGTCAGGGGAAACGAGTGGCTACACCTTC. Variable domain in full (rest from reference TRBV2 and TRBJ1-2): EPEVTQTPSHQVTQMGQEVILRCVPISNHLYFYWYRQILGQKVEFLVSFYNNEISEKSEIFDDQFSVERPDGSNFTLKIRSTKLEDSAMYFCASSSSGETSGYTFGSGTRLTVV.

The rearrangement uses TRBV29-1 and TRBJ2-7; 7 bases fit TRBD2. V was pared by 6 bases and J by 6 bases, with 8 bases of the junction left unmatched. Germline values: CDR1 SQVTM, CDR2 ANQGSEA. There are 12 residues in the CDR3. In nucleotides, the CDR3 is TGCAGCGTGCGGGAGACCACACTCGAGCAGTACTTC. Its translation is CSVRETTLEQYF.

The CDR3 coding sequence is TGTGCCAGCAGTTCAGTACAGGGCTGGAATGAGCAGTTCTTC. Amino acids: CASSSVQGWNEQFF. This chain joins TRBV27 and TRBJ2-1; TRBD1 is a possible D gene (6 bases). The germline V and J ends were trimmed by 4 bases and 7 bases, with 14 bases remaining between them. This CDR3 spans 14 amino acids. CDR1 and CDR2 (germline): MNHEY, SMNVEV (reference sequence).

J is TRBJ2-3 and V is TRBV7-3; tentative D call: TRBD2 (6 bases). Germline CDR1 and CDR2: SGHTA and FQGTGA. Trimming shortened V by 4 bases and J by 3 bases, and 14 bases separated the two germline ends. This CDR3 is built from 15 residues. As DNA, the CDR3 is TGTGCCAGCAGCTCCCGTTTGGGGGGTACAGATACGCAGTATTTT. Its translation is CASSSRLGGTDTQYF.

The genes are TRBV5-6 and TRBJ2-7; D unresolved. Germline CDR1 is SGHDT and CDR2 is YYEEEE. Trimming took off 4 bases at V and 5 bases at J, with 4 bases between the two ends. The CDR3 spans 10 residues. This chain's CDR3 is CASSGNEQYF. The DNA of the CDR3 is TGTGCCAGCAGCGGCAACGAGCAGTACTTC.

The V and J genes are TRBV11-2 and TRBJ2-7; TRBD2 matches 8 bases. Trimming cost V 7 bases and J 2 bases; bases outside gene matches: 19. CDR1 and CDR2 from the germline V gene are SGHAT and FQNNGV. CDR3 length: 18 amino acids. The CDR3 reads CASTSYRASGPRAYEQYF. The CDR3 nucleotides are TGTGCCAGCACCTCTTATCGGGCTAGCGGGCCACGGGCCTACGAGCAGTACTTC. Full variable domain (remainder filled in from reference TRBV11-2 and TRBJ2-7): EAGVAQSPRYKIIEKRQSVAFWCNPISGHATLYWYQQILGQGPKLLIQFQNNGVVDDSQLPKDRFSAERLKGVDSTLKIQPAKLEDSAVYLCASTSYRASGPRAYEQYFGPGTRLTVT.

The rearrangement links TRBV7-8 to TRBJ2-2; the D gene is possibly TRBD2 (5 bases). Germline CDR1 is SGHVS and CDR2 is FQNEAQ. The CDR3 extends over 13 amino acids. V lost 6 bases and J 2 bases, leaving 7 bases between the germline ends. CDR3 DNA sequence: TGTGCCAGCAGGGCGGGTAACACCGGGGAGCTGTTTTTT. This gives the protein CASRAGNTGELFF.

V is TRBV5-4 and J is TRBJ1-1; D might be TRBD1 (6 bases). Germline-derived CDR1 and CDR2 are SGHNT and YYREEE (reference sequence). This CDR3 comprises 14 residues. Trimming cost V 0 bases and J 4 bases, with 10 bases left between them. The CDR3 nucleotides read TGTGCCAGCAGCTTGGGACAGGACACCACTGAAGCTTTCTTT. Its translation: CASSLGQDTTEAFF.

This chain uses TRBV11-2 with TRBJ2-5; 7 bases fit TRBD2. The CDR3 is made up of 14 amino acids. From germline, CDR1 is SGHAT and CDR2 FQNNGV. The V segment lost 1 base and the J segment 4 bases; nucleotides outside the gene matches: 3. CDR3 nucleotides: TGTGCCAGCAGCTTAGGATGGGGGGGAGAGACCCAGTACTTC. Its translation is CASSLGWGGETQYF.

V usage is TRBV7-9 and J usage is TRBJ1-1, with no clear D. The germline CDR1 and CDR2 sequences are SEHNR and FQNEAQ (reference sequence). With 1 base removed from V and 7 bases from J, the gap between germline ends came to 7 bases. The CDR3 consists of 12 residues. Written as DNA, the CDR3 is TGTGCCAGCAGCTTAGGTCCCGGTGAAGCTTTCTTT. Its protein is CASSLGPGEAFF.

The chain employs TRBV2 and TRBJ2-5; 8 bases line up with TRBD1. Germline loops: CDR1 SNHLY, CDR2 FYNNEI. V shed 7 bases and J 5 bases; nucleotides not matched to a gene: 12. This CDR3 is 15 amino acids long. CDR3 bases: TGTGCCAGCATGGTTTTCGGGGCAGGGGGCGAGACCCAGTACTTC. Translated: CASMVFGAGGETQYF.

Turning to this clone: One end of the junction varies from germline; a read error may be responsible. The V call is TRBV6-5, the J call TRBJ2-7; D not certain. Germline loops: CDR1 MNHEY, CDR2 SVGAGI. The CDR3 totals 11 residues. The CDR3 here is CASGVETPAHF. The CDR3 region has the DNA TGTGCCAGCGGAGTAGAGACGCCCGCGCACTTC.

The chain links TRBV5-4 to TRBJ2-1, with 11 bases aligning to TRBD2. Germline V lookup: CDR1 SGHNT, CDR2 YYREEE (reference sequence). This CDR3 contains 16 residues. The ends lost 6 bases at V and 5 bases at J; junction bases unmatched: 10. CDR3 sequence: CASTSPGTSGNNEQFF. The DNA of the CDR3 is TGTGCCAGCACCTCTCCCGGGACTAGCGGAAACAATGAGCAGTTCTTC.